Shown below are 20 T cell receptor beta chains from a single sample sequenced in a study of cytomegalovirus exposure and HLA in healthy donors. Researchers ran the PCR with 60 Vbeta and 13 Jbeta primers. Using immunoSEQ multiplex PCR, the repertoire was profiled, and TCRdb retains in-frame clones only, with some absent. Among 95,000 to 150,000 clones listed, around 76% were seen once. Sequenced sample: PBMCs. The receptor source for this set is a woman aged 55 to 70 in good health and CMV-seropositive.

This clone has just one count. The V gene is TRBV30, the J gene TRBJ2-1; tentative D call: TRBD2 (6 bases). The germline CDR1 and CDR2 sequences are GTSNPN and SVGIG (reference sequence). Trimming cost V 5 bases and J 4 bases, with 12 bases left between them. CDR3 length: 13 amino acids. In nucleotides, the CDR3 is TGTGCCTGGTCTATCGCGGGATACAATGAGCAGTTCTTC. Protein: CAWSIAGYNEQFF.

The rearrangement joins TRBV19 to TRBJ2-1; 9 bases align to TRBD2. The CDR3 spans 18 residues. Germline V gene data show CDR1 as LNHDA and CDR2 as SQIVND (reference sequence). The V and J ends lost 0 bases and 8 bases, in that order; junction bases with no gene match: 14. CDR3 protein: CASSIDRAISGSPDEQFF. In DNA, the CDR3 is TGTGCCAGTAGTATAGATCGGGCCATTAGCGGGAGCCCCGATGAGCAGTTCTTC.

There are a few counts of this clone. This chain's CDR3 is CASSGRTGPMMNTEAFF. As DNA, the CDR3 is TGTGCCAGCAGTGGCCGGACAGGGCCCATGATGAACACTGAAGCTTTCTTT. The gene calls are TRBV25-1 and TRBJ1-1; 8 positions agree with TRBD1. The V segment lost 4 bases and the J segment 0 bases; nucleotides outside the gene matches: 10. The CDR3 has 17 residues. In germline, CDR1 is MGHDK, CDR2 SYGVNS.

The DNA of the CDR3 is TGTGCCATCAGTGATGGGGCCCACTCCTACGAGCAGTACTTC. It is translated as CAISDGAHSYEQYF. The chain uses TRBV10-3 and TRBJ2-7; maybe TRBD1 (5 bases). Per the germline V gene, CDR1 is ENHRY and CDR2 is SYGVKD. This CDR3 has 14 residues. The V end was cut by 3 bases, the J end by 0 bases, with 9 bases between.

The CDR3 region is CASSYQGNHQPQHF. CDR3 DNA: TGTGCCAGCAGTTACCAGGGCAATCATCAGCCCCAGCATTTT. The rearrangement links TRBV27 to TRBJ1-5; D may be TRBD1 (5 bases). Per the germline V gene, CDR1 is MNHEY and CDR2 is SMNVEV (reference sequence). This CDR3 comprises 14 residues. Trimming removed 4 bases at V and 5 bases at J, with 12 bases between.

V gene TRBV7-3 combines with J gene TRBJ1-2; perhaps TRBD1 as D (6 bases). The CDR3 is 13 residues long. The V gene lost 8 bases and the J gene lost 5 bases, with 15 bases spanning the gap. Germline V gene sequence: CDR1 SGHTA, CDR2 FQGTGA. For the CDR3, the DNA is TGTGCCAGCCAACAGGGTGCCGGGTATGGCTACACCTTC. Translation gives CASQQGAGYGYTF.

The rearrangement joins TRBV27 to TRBJ2-3, with D possibly TRBD2 on 5 matching bases. Germline V gene data show CDR1 as MNHEY and CDR2 as SMNVEV (reference sequence). The CDR3 length is 20 residues. Trimming cost V 5 bases and J 1 base, with 28 bases left between them. CDR3 residues: CASSHDLDMLLVGGTDTQYF. For the CDR3, the DNA is TGTGCCAGCAGTCACGACCTTGACATGCTACTAGTAGGTGGCACAGATACGCAGTATTTT.

J is TRBJ2-3 and V is TRBV2, with 8 bases fitting TRBD2. CDR1 and CDR2 from the germline V gene are SNHLY and FYNNEI. This CDR3 region has 19 residues. V lost 1 base and J lost 5; bases outside the gene matches: 17. In nucleotides, the CDR3 is TGTGCCAGCAGTGAAGGTATAACTAGCGGTAGTCCACATGGAGATACGCAGTATTTT. This gives the protein CASSEGITSGSPHGDTQYF.

J is TRBJ2-5 and V is TRBV2; D might be TRBD1 (5 bases). The DNA end favors TRBJ2-7, so the J call may be wrong. This CDR3 is built from 18 residues. Germline lookup yields CDR1 SNHLY and CDR2 FYNNEI. CDR3 bases: TGTGCCAGCAGTGAAGCAGTTGTATGGGCAGGGAAAACTTACGAGCAGTACTTC. Translation gives CASSEAVVWAGKTYEQYF.

Of note for this clone: This same CDR3 is encoded by further DNA sequences in the sample. V is TRBV7-9 and J is TRBJ2-7; D ambiguous. Deletions cut 5 bases from V and 3 bases from J, with 5 bases between. Looked up from germline, CDR1 is SEHNR and CDR2 is FQNEAQ (reference sequence). The CDR3 length is 11 residues. This CDR3 reads CASSNSYEQYF. The CDR3 nucleotides read TGTGCCAGCAGCAACAGCTACGAGCAGTACTTC.

V and J are TRBV28 and TRBJ2-7, with D maybe TRBD1 (6 bases). V was cut by 5 bases and J by 0 bases, with 11 bases left in between. The germline V gene encodes CDR1 MDHEN and CDR2 SYDVKM. The CDR3 has 14 residues. The CDR3 protein is CASSKQGSSYEQYF. CDR3 bases: TGTGCCAGCAGTAAACAGGGAAGCTCCTACGAGCAGTACTTC.

V gene TRBV28 combines with J gene TRBJ2-1, with 7 bases matching TRBD1. The junction had 18 bases not matched to a gene; V was cut back by 5 bases and J by 5 bases. The CDR3 contains 18 residues. CDR1 MDHEN and CDR2 SYDVKM come from the germline V gene. The CDR3 nucleotides are TGTGCCAGCAGTCTAATTGTAATCCGGGACAGTCCAAACAATGAGCAGTTCTTC. Its protein is CASSLIVIRDSPNNEQFF.

This clone was observed a single time. The V call is TRBV9, the J call TRBJ2-7, with TRBD2 matching over 10 bases. V was clipped by 2 bases and J by 5 bases; unmatched bases: 7. The CDR3 runs 15 residues. From germline, CDR1 is SGDLS and CDR2 YYNGEE. The CDR3: CASSVGLAGAHEQYF. The CDR3 coding sequence is TGTGCCAGCAGCGTGGGGCTAGCGGGAGCCCACGAGCAGTACTTC.

The rearrangement links TRBV7-2 to TRBJ2-1; TRBD2 agrees at 9 bases. Trimming at V came to 4 bases and at J to 7 bases, leaving 8 bases not matched to a gene. The CDR3 extends over 15 amino acids. Per the germline V gene, CDR1 is SGHTA and CDR2 is FQGNSA. The CDR3 region is CASSSQGLAGNEQFF. CDR3 DNA sequence: TGTGCCAGCAGCTCCCAGGGACTAGCTGGTAATGAGCAGTTCTTC.

This clone has just a few counts. This sequence joins TRBV5-5 and TRBJ2-5; 11 positions agree with TRBD2. CDR1 and CDR2 from the germline V gene are SGHKS and YYEKEE (reference sequence). The CDR3 runs to 15 residues. The trim removed 4 bases at V and 3 bases at J, leaving 5 bases unmatched. In DNA, the CDR3 is TGTGCCAGCAGCCTCCTAGCGGGAGGTAAAGAGACCCAGTACTTC. Amino acid sequence: CASSLLAGGKETQYF.

The V call is TRBV5-8, the J call TRBJ2-5; 13 bases agree with TRBD2. V was clipped by 4 bases and J by 3 bases; unmatched bases: 3. The CDR3 totals 15 residues. CDR1 and CDR2 (germline): SGHTS, YDEGEE. CDR3 coding DNA: TGTGCCAGCAGCCCCGGGACTAGCGGGGAAGAGACCCAGTACTTC. This translates into CASSPGTSGEETQYF.

This clone was detected a few times. The DNA for the CDR3 is TGTGCCAGCGCCAAAGGACAGGGGTTCGAGCAGTACTTC. Its protein product is CASAKGQGFEQYF. The rearrangement links TRBV11-3 to TRBJ2-7, with 9 bases matching TRBD1. The germline V gene encodes CDR1 SGHNT and CDR2 YENEEA. The trim removed 8 bases at V and 6 bases at J, leaving 8 bases unmatched. The CDR3 is 13 residues long.

The chain recombines TRBV5-1 with TRBJ1-2; TRBD1 aligns across 8 bases. This CDR3 comprises 14 residues. The germline V gene has CDR1 SGHRS and CDR2 YFSETQ. The junction had 3 bases not matched to a gene; V was cut back by 4 bases and J by 1 base. CDR3 nucleotide sequence: TGCGCCAGCAGCGACAGGGGCCTTAACTATGGCTACACCTTC. Residues: CASSDRGLNYGYTF.

J is TRBJ2-7 and V is TRBV19, with 11 bases fitting TRBD1. The CDR3 is made up of 15 amino acids. The germline V gene encodes CDR1 LNHDA and CDR2 SQIVND (reference sequence). Trimming cost V 4 bases and J 3 bases; bases outside gene matches: 5. The CDR3 region is CASSTSGTGGYEQYF. CDR3 in DNA: TGTGCCAGTAGTACATCCGGGACAGGGGGCTACGAGCAGTACTTC.

This chain connects TRBV7-8 to TRBJ2-5, with D possibly being TRBD1 (5 bases). CDR3 size: 16 residues. The V gene's germline CDR1 is SGHVS and CDR2 FQNEAQ. Trimming cost V 6 bases and J 4 bases, with 21 bases left between them. The CDR3 here is CASSIPPYRSIETQYF. The DNA for the CDR3 is TGTGCCAGCAGTATTCCCCCGTACAGGTCCATAGAGACCCAGTACTTC.